This T cell receptor beta chain was captured in a study of identifying expanded T cells in peripheral blood. V lost 4 bases to trimming and J lost 7 bases; unmatched junction nucleotides: 12. Germline CDR1 SGHTA, CDR2 FQGNSA. This CDR3 has 17 residues. Here immunoSEQ multiplex PCR was the method, and the copy in TCRdb shows in-frame clones only, minus some. The sample includes 75,000 to 95,000 clones, about 85% of them seen just once. Details on this clone: Its antigen is unidentified.

Collection occurred without any documented infections or immune events in donors. Study-level points and caveats: Technical replicates showed roughly 1.2 changed clones; two weeks roughly 18; four weeks 19. Approximately 2-week clone count variance significantly increased as total template count grew.

What was sequenced was blood. The sequence was collected from a person aged 18 to 69 in good health. The chain has TRBV7-2 and TRBJ2-1, with TRBD1 matching over 11 bases. As DNA, the CDR3 is TGTGCCAGCAGCTCGGGACAGGGGGGCGAAATGTATAATGAGCAGTTCTTC. Translated, it gives CASSSGQGGEMYNEQFF. The whole variable domain, remainder taken from reference TRBV7-2 and TRBJ2-1, is GAGVSQSPSNKVTEKGKDVELRCDPISGHTALYWYRQSLGQGLEFLIYFQGNSAPDKSGLPSDRFSAERTGGSVSTLTIQRTQQEDSAVYLCASSSGQGGEMYNEQFFGPGTRLTVL.